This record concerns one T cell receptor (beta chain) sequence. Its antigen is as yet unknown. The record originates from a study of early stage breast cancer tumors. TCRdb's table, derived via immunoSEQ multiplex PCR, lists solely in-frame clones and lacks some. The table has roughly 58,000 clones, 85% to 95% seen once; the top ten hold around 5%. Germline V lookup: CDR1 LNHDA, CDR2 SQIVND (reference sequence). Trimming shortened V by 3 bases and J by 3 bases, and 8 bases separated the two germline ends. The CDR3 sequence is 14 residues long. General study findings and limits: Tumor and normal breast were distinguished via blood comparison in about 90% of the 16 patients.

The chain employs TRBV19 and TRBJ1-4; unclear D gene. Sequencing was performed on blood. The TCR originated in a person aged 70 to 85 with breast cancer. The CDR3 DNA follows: TGTGCCAGTAGTATTCGTACGGCTAATGAAAAACTGTTTTTT. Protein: CASSIRTANEKLFF.